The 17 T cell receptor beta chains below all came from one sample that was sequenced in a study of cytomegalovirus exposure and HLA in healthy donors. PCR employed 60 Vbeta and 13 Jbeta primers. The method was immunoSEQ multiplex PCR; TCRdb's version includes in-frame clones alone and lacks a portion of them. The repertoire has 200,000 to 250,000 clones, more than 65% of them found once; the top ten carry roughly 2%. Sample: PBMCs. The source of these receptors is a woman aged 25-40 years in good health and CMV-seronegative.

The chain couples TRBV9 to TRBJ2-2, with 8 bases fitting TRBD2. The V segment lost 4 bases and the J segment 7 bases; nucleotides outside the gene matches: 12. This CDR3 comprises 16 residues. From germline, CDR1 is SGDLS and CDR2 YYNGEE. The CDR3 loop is CASSLFSGRDGGELFF. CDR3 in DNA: TGTGCCAGCAGCCTGTTTTCCGGGAGGGACGGCGGGGAGCTGTTTTTT.

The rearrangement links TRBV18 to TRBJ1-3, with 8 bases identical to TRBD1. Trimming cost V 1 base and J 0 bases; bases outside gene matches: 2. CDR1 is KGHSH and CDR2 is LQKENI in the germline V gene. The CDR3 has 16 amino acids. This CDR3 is CASSPLGQGSGNTIYF. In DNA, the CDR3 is TGTGCCAGCTCACCACTAGGACAGGGCTCTGGAAACACCATATATTTT.

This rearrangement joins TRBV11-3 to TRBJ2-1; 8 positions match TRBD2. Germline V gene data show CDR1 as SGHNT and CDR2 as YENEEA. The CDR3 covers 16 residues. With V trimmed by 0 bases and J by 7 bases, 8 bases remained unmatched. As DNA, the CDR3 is TGTGCCAGCAGCTTAGATATACTAGCGGCGGGTAATGAGCAGTTCTTC. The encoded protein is CASSLDILAAGNEQFF. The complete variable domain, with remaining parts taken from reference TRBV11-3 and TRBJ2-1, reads EAGVVQSPRYKIIEKKQPVAFWCNPISGHNTLYWYLQNLGQGPELLIRYENEEAVDDSQLPKDRFSAERLKGVDSTLKIQPAELGDSAVYLCASSLDILAAGNEQFFGPGTRLTVL.

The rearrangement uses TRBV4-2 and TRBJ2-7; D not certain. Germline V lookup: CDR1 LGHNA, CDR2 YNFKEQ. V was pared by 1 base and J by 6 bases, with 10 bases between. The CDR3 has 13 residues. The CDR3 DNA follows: TGTGCCAGCAGCCAAGGGTTCGGGTCCGAGCAGTACTTC. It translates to CASSQGFGSEQYF.

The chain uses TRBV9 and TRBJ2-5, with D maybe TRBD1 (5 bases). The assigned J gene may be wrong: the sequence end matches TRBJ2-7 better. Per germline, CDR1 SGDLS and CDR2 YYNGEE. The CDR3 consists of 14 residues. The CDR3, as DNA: TGTGCCAGCAGCCAGGGTGGCGGATCCTACGAGCAGTACTTC. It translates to CASSQGGGSYEQYF.

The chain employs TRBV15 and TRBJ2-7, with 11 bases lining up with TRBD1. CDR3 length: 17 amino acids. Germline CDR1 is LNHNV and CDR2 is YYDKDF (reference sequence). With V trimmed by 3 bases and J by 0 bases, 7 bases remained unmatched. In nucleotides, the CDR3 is TGTGCCACCAGCAGTGGGACAGGGGGAGTAAGCTCCTACGAGCAGTACTTC. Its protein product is CATSSGTGGVSSYEQYF.

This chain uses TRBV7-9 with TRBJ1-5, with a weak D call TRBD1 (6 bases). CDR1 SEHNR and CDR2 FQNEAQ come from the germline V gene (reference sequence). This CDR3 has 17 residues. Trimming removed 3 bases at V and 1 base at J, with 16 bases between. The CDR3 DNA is TGTGCCAGCAGCTTTAGCGGGGGGGCAGGGAGCAATCAGCCCCAGCATTTT. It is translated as CASSFSGGAGSNQPQHF.

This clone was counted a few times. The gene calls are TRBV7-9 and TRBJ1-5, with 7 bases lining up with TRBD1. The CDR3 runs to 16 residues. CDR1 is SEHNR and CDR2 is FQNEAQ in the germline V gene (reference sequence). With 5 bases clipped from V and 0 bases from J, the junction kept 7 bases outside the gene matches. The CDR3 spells CASSPGTDYSNQPQHF. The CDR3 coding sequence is TGTGCCAGCAGCCCCGGGACAGATTATAGCAATCAGCCCCAGCATTTT.

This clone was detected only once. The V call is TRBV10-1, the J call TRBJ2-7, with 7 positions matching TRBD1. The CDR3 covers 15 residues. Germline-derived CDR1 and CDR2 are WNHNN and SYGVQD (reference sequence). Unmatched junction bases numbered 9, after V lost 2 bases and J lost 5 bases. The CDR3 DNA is TGCGCCAGCAGTGAGGTCGGGACAGTACCTAACGAGCAGTACTTC. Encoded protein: CASSEVGTVPNEQYF.

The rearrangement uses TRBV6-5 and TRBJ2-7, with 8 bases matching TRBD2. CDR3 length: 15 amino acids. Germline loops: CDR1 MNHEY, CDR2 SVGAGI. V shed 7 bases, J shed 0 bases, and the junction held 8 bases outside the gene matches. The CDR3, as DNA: TGTGCCAGCACCCTTGAGCGGGGGAACTCCTACGAGCAGTACTTC. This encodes CASTLERGNSYEQYF.

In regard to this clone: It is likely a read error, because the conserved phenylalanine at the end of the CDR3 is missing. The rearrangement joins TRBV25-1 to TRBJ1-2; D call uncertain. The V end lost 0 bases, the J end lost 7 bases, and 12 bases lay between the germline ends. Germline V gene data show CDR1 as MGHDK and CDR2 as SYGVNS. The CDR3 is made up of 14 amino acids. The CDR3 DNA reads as TGTGCCAGCAGTGAATACCTGGGTACGGGTGGCTACACCCTC. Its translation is CASSEYLGTGGYTL.

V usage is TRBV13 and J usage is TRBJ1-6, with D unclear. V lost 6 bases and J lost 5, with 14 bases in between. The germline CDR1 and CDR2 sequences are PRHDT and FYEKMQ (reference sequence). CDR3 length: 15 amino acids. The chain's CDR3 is CASRRRARDNSPLHF. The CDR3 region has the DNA TGTGCCAGCAGGAGAAGAGCGCGCGATAATTCACCCCTCCACTTT.

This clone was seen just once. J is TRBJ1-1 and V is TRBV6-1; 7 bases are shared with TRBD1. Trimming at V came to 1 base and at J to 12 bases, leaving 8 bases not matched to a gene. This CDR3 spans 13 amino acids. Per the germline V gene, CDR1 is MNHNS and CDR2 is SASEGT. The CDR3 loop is CASSEVRGGRPFF. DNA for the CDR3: TGTGCCAGCAGTGAAGTCAGAGGGGGCAGACCTTTCTTT.

The CDR3 region has the DNA TGCGCCAGCAGTGAGTCTAGGGGGCCCGACACTGAAGCTTTCTTT. Amino acid sequence: CASSESRGPDTEAFF. The chain carries TRBV10-1 and TRBJ1-1; TRBD1 agrees at 7 bases. Germline-derived CDR1 and CDR2 are WNHNN and SYGVQD (reference sequence). The CDR3 contains 15 residues. V dropped 0 bases and J dropped 3; count of bases not matched to a gene: 4.

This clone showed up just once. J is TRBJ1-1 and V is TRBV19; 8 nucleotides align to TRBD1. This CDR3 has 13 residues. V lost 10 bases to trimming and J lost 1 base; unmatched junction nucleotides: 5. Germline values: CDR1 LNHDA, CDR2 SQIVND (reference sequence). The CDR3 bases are TGTGCCACCCAGGGGGCTCAGAACACTGAAGCTTTCTTT. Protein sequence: CATQGAQNTEAFF.

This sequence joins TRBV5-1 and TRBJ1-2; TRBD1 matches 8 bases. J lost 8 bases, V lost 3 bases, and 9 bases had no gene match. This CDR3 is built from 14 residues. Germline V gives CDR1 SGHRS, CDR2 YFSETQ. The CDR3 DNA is TGCGCCAGCAGCTCTTACCCAGGGGGCGAAGGCTACACCTTC. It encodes CASSSYPGGEGYTF.

CDR3 sequence reads: CASRVSTSYEQYF. The CDR3 DNA reads as TGTGCCAGCAGGGTATCTACGTCCTACGAGCAGTACTTC. The rearrangement uses TRBV6-1 and TRBJ2-7; D unresolved. From germline, CDR1 is MNHNS and CDR2 SASEGT. V was shortened by 6 bases and J by 1 base, with 10 bases between the two germline ends. The CDR3 has 13 amino acids.